A selection of T cell receptor beta chains follows, all from one sample in a study of cytomegalovirus exposure and HLA in healthy donors. Only in-frame clones appear in the TCRdb table, and some are missing; sequencing was by immunoSEQ multiplex PCR. The table lists around 140,000 clones, approximately 78% of them singletons. Source material: PBMCs. All receptors derive from a female donor in good health and CMV-seronegative. The CDR3 runs from the conserved cysteine through the conserved F or W. A D gene is named only where the DNA matches it firmly. Only part of the rows carry a size: once, few, many, or a class if the clone is expanded.

size	V	J	D	DNA	CDR3
-	TRBV7-9	TRBJ1-2	TRBD1	TGTGCCAGCAGGCTGGGACAGACACGCAATAGTGGCTACACCTTC	CASRLGQTRNSGYTF
-	TRBV30	TRBJ1-2	-	TGTGCCTGGAGGAAACAGCAATCCTATGGCTATACCTTC	CAWRKQQSYGYTF
-	TRBV30	TRBJ2-1	-	TGTGCCTGGAGTGTCCCTCGGCTAGTTCGGGACAATGAGCAGTTCTTC	CAWSVPRLVRDNEQFF
few	TRBV28	TRBJ1-2	-	TGTGCCAGCAGCGCCAGGGATGGCTACACCTTC	CASSARDGYTF
-	TRBV5-1	TRBJ2-7	TRBD1	TGCGCCAGCAGCATAGTACTGGGACAGTCAAGTAACGAGCAGTACTTC	CASSIVLGQSSNEQYF
-	TRBV7-2	TRBJ2-7	TRBD2	TGTGCCAGCAGCTTGGCGGGAGGTTGGGGCGAGCAGTACTTC	CASSLAGGWGEQYF
-	TRBV10-3	TRBJ2-3	TRBD2	TGTGCCACGACTAGCGGGGGGGCCACACCCACAGATACGCAGTATTTT	CATTSGGATPTDTQYF
few	TRBV7-6	TRBJ2-2	-	TGTGCCAGCAGCTACGGACAGTCCGTTACGAACACCGGGGAGCTGTTTTTT	CASSYGQSVTNTGELFF
-	TRBV5-6	TRBJ2-6	-	TGTGCCAGCAGCTCCCGACAGATTAGCTCTTGGGCCAACGTCCTGACTTTC	CASSSRQISSWANVLTF
-	TRBV5-4	TRBJ2-5	-	TGTGCCAGCAGCTTGGAGACAGGCCACCAAGAGACCCAGTACTTC	CASSLETGHQETQYF
-	TRBV5-1	TRBJ1-2	TRBD1	TGCGCCAGCAGCCTGGGACAGGGCGACTATGGCTACACCTTC	CASSLGQGDYGYTF
once	TRBV28	TRBJ2-1	-	TGTGCCAGCAGGGCTCTAGCAGCCGAGCAGTTCTTC	CASRALAAEQFF
-	TRBV28	TRBJ1-1	-	TGTGCCAGCAGTTTAGTCGGGGTTGCTGAAGCTTTCTTT	CASSLVGVAEAFF
-	TRBV18	TRBJ2-5	TRBD2	TGTGCCAGCTCACATGGACTAGCGGGGGCACAAGAGACCCAGTACTTC	CASSHGLAGAQETQYF
-	TRBV6-6	TRBJ1-6	-	TGTGCCAGCAGTCATCAGGGTCTCTCCTATAATTCACCCCTCCACTTT	CASSHQGLSYNSPLHF